A single sample gave rise to the 17 T cell receptor beta chains below, sequenced in a study of T-cell memory formation after mild COVID-19. TCRdb called the 5' RACE reads again in MiXCR, with one record for every CDR3 protein. The table has about 440,000 distinct CDR3 sequences, around 18% seen once. The sample taken for sequencing was PBMCs or a T cell subset sorted from them (not recorded which). The receptors were sampled from an adult woman who had mild COVID-19 (a few samples of this study predate the infection). Cell type and time point are not known.

This clonotype has just a few counts. V usage is TRBV5-1 and J usage is TRBJ1-5; D perhaps matches TRBD1 (5 bases). The CDR3 runs to 17 residues. V shed 0 bases and J shed 2 bases, with 15 bases lying between them. Germline CDR1 reads SGHRS; CDR2 reads YFSETQ. The CDR3: CASSLESMDTGNQPQHF. The CDR3 DNA is TGCGCCAGCAGCTTGGAATCCATGGACACCGGCAATCAGCCCCAGCATTTT.

The J gene is TRBJ2-1, the V gene TRBV29-1; D call uncertain. This CDR3 comprises 18 residues. The V gene's germline CDR1 is SQVTM and CDR2 ANQGSEA. V was pared by 5 bases and J by 5 bases, with 28 bases between. The CDR3 nucleotides are TGCAGCGTTCTCAGGTGGTCTGGCCGACCCCCTCTTCACAATGAGCAGTTCTTC. Translation: CSVLRWSGRPPLHNEQFF.

The CDR3 sequence is CASSPREFTGELFF. CDR3 DNA: TGTGCCAGCAGCCCGCGGGAGTTCACCGGGGAGCTGTTTTTT. This chain joins TRBV5-8 and TRBJ2-2, with 7 bases lining up with TRBD2. There are 14 residues in the CDR3. Trimming took 4 bases from V and 4 from J; bases not matched to a gene: 4. Germline loops: CDR1 SGHTS, CDR2 YDEGEE.

This clonotype has only a few counts. The genes are TRBV12-3 or TRBV12-4 and TRBJ2-7; D is unresolved. Trimming removed 4 bases at V and 4 bases at J, with 11 bases between. The CDR3 has 13 amino acids. The CDR3 region is CASSWVGLYEQYF. CDR3 nucleotides: TGTGCCAGCAGTTGGGTAGGGCTGTACGAGCAGTACTTC.

The chain recombines TRBV5-1 with TRBJ2-1; no firm D call. The V end was cut by 4 bases, the J end by 9 bases, with 11 bases between. This CDR3 comprises 12 residues. Germline lookup yields CDR1 SGHRS and CDR2 YFSETQ. Here the CDR3 reads CASSLHLGEQFF. The CDR3 nucleotides read TGCGCCAGCAGCCTCCATTTGGGTGAGCAGTTCTTC. Drawing the rest from reference TRBV5-1 and TRBJ2-1, the complete variable domain is KAGVTQTPRYLIKTRGQQVTLSCSPISGHRSVSWYQQTPGQGLQFLFEYFSETQRNKGNFPGRFSGRQFSNSRSEMNVSTLELGDSALYLCASSLHLGEQFFGPGTRLTVL.

There are a few counts of this clonotype. The rearrangement joins TRBV7-8 to TRBJ2-7; D gene uncertain. Trimming shortened V by 1 base and J by 5 bases, and 9 bases separated the two germline ends. Germline V gene data show CDR1 as SGHVS and CDR2 as FQNEAQ. The length of the CDR3 is 13 residues. The CDR3 region has the DNA TGTGCCAGCAGCTTAGAAGGGTTGGACGAGCAGTACTTC. Residues: CASSLEGLDEQYF.

CDR3 loop: CASSDPGGLLRYEQYF. In nucleotides, the CDR3 is TGTGCCAGCAGTGATCCCGGGGGACTCCTTCGGTACGAGCAGTACTTC. The chain recombines TRBV2 with TRBJ2-7; a weak D match, TRBD2 (6 bases). The CDR3 is 16 amino acids. V was pared by 3 bases and J by 4 bases, with 19 bases between. CDR1 SNHLY and CDR2 FYNNEI come from the germline V gene.

This clonotype has a count of ten or more. This rearrangement joins TRBV7-9 to TRBJ2-7; D is uncertain. Looked up from germline, CDR1 is SEHNR and CDR2 is FQNEAQ (reference sequence). CDR3 length equals 11 residues. V lost 2 bases, J lost 2 bases, and 1 base lay in between. The CDR3 loop is CASSLTYEQYF. The CDR3 bases are TGTGCCAGCAGCTTAACCTACGAGCAGTACTTC.

Ten or more counts support this clonotype. The V and J genes are TRBV6-5 and TRBJ2-1; 11 nucleotides line up with TRBD2. V trimming: 8 bases; J trimming: 15 bases; junction bases outside the gene matches: 12. The CDR3 length is 13 residues. Germline V gene sequence: CDR1 MNHEY, CDR2 SVGAGI. The chain's CDR3 is CASCPLAGGEWFF. As DNA, the CDR3 is TGTGCCAGCTGCCCGCTAGCGGGGGGCGAGTGGTTCTTC.

This chain connects TRBV29-1 to TRBJ2-1; D unclear. Germline CDR1 reads SQVTM; CDR2 reads ANQGSEA. CDR3 length: 12 residues. V dropped 2 bases and J dropped 4 bases, with 6 bases sitting between them. The CDR3 loop is CSVELQYNEQFF. In DNA, the CDR3 is TGCAGCGTTGAACTACAATACAATGAGCAGTTCTTC.

V is TRBV5-5 and J is TRBJ1-1, with D possibly matching TRBD1 (5 bases). CDR1 SGHKS and CDR2 YYEKEE come from the germline V gene (reference sequence). The CDR3 is made up of 15 amino acids. V was cut by 0 bases and J by 5 bases, with 14 bases left in between. The CDR3 is CASSLAEGLVTEAFF. In nucleotides, the CDR3 is TGTGCCAGCAGCTTGGCCGAGGGGCTCGTGACTGAAGCTTTCTTT.

The chain employs TRBV21-1 and TRBJ2-2; TRBD1, as called in the table, went unchecked against the DNA. TRBV21-1 is reported as a pseudogene. This CDR3 contains 15 residues. CDR3 loop: CASSMAGQDTGELFF. CDR3 DNA sequence: TGTGCCAGCAGCATGGCGGGACAAGATACCGGGGAGCTGTTTTTT.

This chain connects TRBV11-3 to TRBJ2-1; TRBD2 matches 8 bases. CDR1 is SGHNT, CDR2 YENEEA, per germline. Losses at the gene ends were 5 bases for V and 4 bases for J; bases not matched to a gene: 16. The CDR3 contains 18 residues. The CDR3 reads CASSPRSRLAGAYNEQFF. CDR3 nucleotide sequence: TGTGCCAGCAGCCCACGATCTCGTCTAGCGGGTGCTTACAATGAGCAGTTCTTC.

The chain links TRBV5-1 to TRBJ2-7; D is ambiguous. Trimming left V 10 bases short and J 2 bases short, with 13 bases between. The V gene's germline CDR1 is SGHRS and CDR2 YFSETQ. CDR3 size: 12 residues. Written as DNA, the CDR3 is TGCGCCTCCCAGGCGGACCCCTACGAGCAGTACTTC. Translated: CASQADPYEQYF.

The genes are TRBV29-1 and TRBJ1-1; D remains unclear. The CDR3 is 10 residues long. V was shortened by 4 bases and J by 6 bases, with 6 bases between the two germline ends. Per the germline V gene, CDR1 is SQVTM and CDR2 is ANQGSEA. CDR3: CSVVVAEAFF. CDR3 in DNA: TGCAGCGTTGTAGTGGCTGAAGCTTTCTTT.

The rearrangement links TRBV4-2 to TRBJ1-1; weak D call: TRBD1 (6 bases). The V and J ends lost 0 bases and 2 bases respectively, with 13 bases between them. The CDR3 extends over 16 amino acids. Germline V gives CDR1 LGHNA, CDR2 YNFKEQ. The CDR3 protein is CASSQDRGGGNTEAFF. The CDR3 DNA reads as TGTGCCAGCAGCCAAGACAGGGGTGGAGGAAACACTGAAGCTTTCTTT.

The rearrangement uses TRBV6-5 and TRBJ2-2; D might be TRBD1 (5 bases). The CDR3 consists of 15 residues. Trimming took 6 bases from V and 5 from J, leaving 16 bases between them. Germline V gene lookup returns CDR1 MNHEY and CDR2 SVGAGI. The CDR3 nucleotides read TGTGCCAGCAGGCCACCGATTAGGGGTACCGGGGAGCTGTTTTTT. Amino acids: CASRPPIRGTGELFF.